This T cell receptor (beta chain) stems from a study of blood T cell repertoires in COVID-19 (dated by TCRdb to about 2020). About the investigation overall: Samples covering the acute and convalescent phases of COVID-19 were provided by collaborators in the United States, Italy and Spain. A freely available public database, intended as a resource for researchers studying the immune response to SARS-CoV-2, is where the repertoires were released. Where HLA class I and class II types were available, the types were taken from metadata supplied by the sample provider, not from assay-based typing. The prospective study material was composed of cDNA or gDNA derived from T cells, B-cell-depleted T cells, or PBMCs. Deeply sampled blood TCRbeta repertoires from subjects exposed to, actively infected with, or recovered from COVID-19 were included in the dataset. The samples were drawn from the first 160 participants of the ongoing ImmuneRACE study and from 950 to 1,500 subjects provided by 6 global collaborators. A de-identified subject ID, COVID-19 status, age in years and sex were almost always included in the sample metadata. Points the paper makes about the study in general: The quantity of clinical and demographic metadata differed by source and by participant and was supplied without curation.

Concerning this clone itself: Its antigen remains unidentified. Per-base qualities were not stored, and no clone one base away is much larger.

Reading the germline V gene gives CDR1 LGHNA and CDR2 YNFKEQ. Its CDR3 holds 15 amino acids, cysteine through phenylalanine. The CDR3 DNA has 45 bases and is translated from base 1. The junction carries 10 bases between V and J, which are trimmed by 5 bases and 0 bases respectively. TCRbeta CDR3 regions were amplified from genomic DNA using the immunoSEQ Assay, a bias-controlled multiplex PCR. The paper's processing steps were these. The number of nucleated cells in each sample was estimated by amplification of reference gene primers within the assay. Sequence reads were collapsed and filtered to measure the absolute abundance of every unique TCRbeta CDR3 rearrangement. For each sample, productive Simpson clonality was calculated by taking the square root of Simpson's diversity index across productive rearrangements. TCRdb mirrors the immuneACCESS table, restricted to in-frame sequences. Some clones are absent from its copies; in checked studies, under half trace to an unresolved V gene, and the reason for the others is unknown. The D gene and trimming were derived from the DNA, and the V and J assignments and clone size from that table. This sample gives roughly 100,000 clones in total; roughly 90% of them show up just once. The ten top clones hold roughly 6% of the sample.

Whole blood was collected in K2EDTA tubes by collaborating institutions according to the institutions' own protocols. For TCRbeta analysis, collaborators shipped samples as frozen whole blood, isolated PBMCs, or DNA extracted from either of those sample types. Material: peripheral blood. This clonotype was obtained from a human donor in a cohort sampled during active COVID-19. The rearrangement joined TRBV4-2 to TRBJ1-4; no D segment can be confidently identified. The CDR3 region reads CASSTYGTTNEKLFF. The DNA sequence follows: TGTGCCAGCAGCACTTACGGTACAACTAATGAAAAACTGTTTTTT.